This TCR beta chain was observed in a study of OX40 agonist ivuxolimab in advanced cancers. Assay used: immunoSEQ multiplex PCR; TCRdb lists only in-frame clones, some missing. The sample shows 60,000 to 90,000 clones, roughly 91% of them seen only once. Looked up from germline, CDR1 is SGHTA and CDR2 is FQGNSA. This CDR3 has 16 amino acids. The germline V and J ends were trimmed by 5 bases and 0 bases, with 14 bases remaining between them. The sample here was CD4+ or CD8+ T cells sorted from blood, taken in a trial of the OX40 agonist ivuxolimab. The chain combines TRBV7-2 with TRBJ1-3; the D is unclear. The receptor was derived from an adult with an advanced solid tumor such as melanoma, head and neck, liver or kidney cancer. CDR3 sequence: CASSTLILYSGNTIYF. In nucleotides, the CDR3 is TGTGCCAGCAGCACCCTTATTCTATACTCTGGAAACACCATATATTTT. Full variable domain (remainder filled in from reference TRBV7-2 and TRBJ1-3): GAGVSQSPSNKVTEKGKDVELRCDPISGHTALYWYRQSLGQGLEFLIYFQGNSAPDKSGLPSDRFSAERTGGSVSTLTIQRTQQEDSAVYLCASSTLILYSGNTIYFGEGSWLTVV.